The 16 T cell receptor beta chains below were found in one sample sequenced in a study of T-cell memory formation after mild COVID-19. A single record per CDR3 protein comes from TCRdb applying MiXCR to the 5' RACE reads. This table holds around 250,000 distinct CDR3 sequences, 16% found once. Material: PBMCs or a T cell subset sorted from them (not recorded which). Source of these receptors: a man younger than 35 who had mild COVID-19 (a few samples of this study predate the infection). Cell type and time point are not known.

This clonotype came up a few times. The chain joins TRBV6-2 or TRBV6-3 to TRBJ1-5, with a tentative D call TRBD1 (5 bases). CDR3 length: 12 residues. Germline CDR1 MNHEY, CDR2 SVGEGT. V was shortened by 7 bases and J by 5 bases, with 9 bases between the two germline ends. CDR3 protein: CASTDRYQPQHF. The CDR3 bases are TGTGCCAGCACTGACAGATATCAGCCCCAGCATTTT.

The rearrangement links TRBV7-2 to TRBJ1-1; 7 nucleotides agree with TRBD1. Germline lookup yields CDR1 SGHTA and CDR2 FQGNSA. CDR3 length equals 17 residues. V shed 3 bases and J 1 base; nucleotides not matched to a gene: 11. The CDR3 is CASSFPRGGGANTEAFF. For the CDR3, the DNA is TGTGCCAGCAGCTTTCCCAGGGGGGGAGGGGCGAACACTGAAGCTTTCTTT.

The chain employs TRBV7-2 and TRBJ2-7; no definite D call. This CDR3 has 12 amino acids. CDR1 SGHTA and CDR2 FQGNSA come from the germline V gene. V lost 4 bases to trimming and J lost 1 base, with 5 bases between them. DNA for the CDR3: TGTGCCAGCAGCTGGCTTTCCTACGAGCAGTACTTC. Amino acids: CASSWLSYEQYF.

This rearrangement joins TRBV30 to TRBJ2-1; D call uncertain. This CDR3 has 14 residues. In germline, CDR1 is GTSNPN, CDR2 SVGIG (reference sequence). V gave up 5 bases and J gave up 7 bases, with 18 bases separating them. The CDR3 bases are TGTGCCTGGGGCGCGTCCAGTCTAGGTAATGAGCAGTTCTTC. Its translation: CAWGASSLGNEQFF.

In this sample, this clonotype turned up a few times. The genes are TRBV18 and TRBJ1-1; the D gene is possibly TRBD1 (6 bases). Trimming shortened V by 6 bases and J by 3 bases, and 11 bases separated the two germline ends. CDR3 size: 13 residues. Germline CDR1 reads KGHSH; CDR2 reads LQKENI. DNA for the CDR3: TGTGCCAGCTCGAGGACAGCCCACACTGAAGCTTTCTTT. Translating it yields CASSRTAHTEAFF.

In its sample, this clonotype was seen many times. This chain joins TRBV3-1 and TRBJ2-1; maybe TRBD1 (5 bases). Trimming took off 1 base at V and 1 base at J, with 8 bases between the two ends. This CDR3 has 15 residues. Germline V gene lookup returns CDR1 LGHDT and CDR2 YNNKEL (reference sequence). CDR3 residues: CASSQVQVSYNEQFF. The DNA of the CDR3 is TGTGCCAGCAGCCAAGTACAGGTGTCCTACAATGAGCAGTTCTTC.

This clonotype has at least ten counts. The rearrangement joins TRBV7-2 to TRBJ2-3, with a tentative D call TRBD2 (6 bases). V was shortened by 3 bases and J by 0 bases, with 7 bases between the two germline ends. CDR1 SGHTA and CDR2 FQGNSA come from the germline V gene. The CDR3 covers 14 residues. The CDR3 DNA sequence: TGTGCCAGCAGCTTGGCGGGGAGCACAGATACGCAGTATTTT. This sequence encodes CASSLAGSTDTQYF.

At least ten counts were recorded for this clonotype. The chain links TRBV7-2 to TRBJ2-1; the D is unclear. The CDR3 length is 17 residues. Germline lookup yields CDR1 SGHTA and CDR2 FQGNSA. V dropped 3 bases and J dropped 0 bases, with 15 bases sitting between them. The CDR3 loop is CASSLDGLKSSYNEQFF. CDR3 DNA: TGTGCCAGCAGCTTGGACGGATTAAAGAGCTCCTACAATGAGCAGTTCTTC.

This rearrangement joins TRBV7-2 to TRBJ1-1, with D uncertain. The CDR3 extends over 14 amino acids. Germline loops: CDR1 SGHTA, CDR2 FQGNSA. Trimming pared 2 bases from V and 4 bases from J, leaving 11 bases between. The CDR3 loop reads CASSLYGKATEAFF. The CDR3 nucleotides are TGTGCCAGCAGCTTATATGGCAAGGCCACTGAAGCTTTCTTT.

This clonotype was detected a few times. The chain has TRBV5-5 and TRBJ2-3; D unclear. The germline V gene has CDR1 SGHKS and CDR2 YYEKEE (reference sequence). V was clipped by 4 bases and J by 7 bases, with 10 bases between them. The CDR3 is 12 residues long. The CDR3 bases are TGTGCCAGCAGCACGACACTTTATACGCAGTATTTT. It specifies CASSTTLYTQYF.

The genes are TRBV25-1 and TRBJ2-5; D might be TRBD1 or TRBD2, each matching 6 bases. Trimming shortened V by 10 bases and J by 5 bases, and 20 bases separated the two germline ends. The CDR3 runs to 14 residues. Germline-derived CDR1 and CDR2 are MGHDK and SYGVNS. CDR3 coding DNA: TGTGCCACCCAGGCGTGGGGGGCTTGGGAGACCCAGTACTTC. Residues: CATQAWGAWETQYF. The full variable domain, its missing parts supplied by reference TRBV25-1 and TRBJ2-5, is EADIYQTPRYLVIGTGKKITLECSQTMGHDKMYWYQQDPGMELHLIHYSYGVNSTEKGDLSSESTVSRIRTEHFPLTLESARPSHTSQYLCATQAWGAWETQYFGPGTRLLVL.

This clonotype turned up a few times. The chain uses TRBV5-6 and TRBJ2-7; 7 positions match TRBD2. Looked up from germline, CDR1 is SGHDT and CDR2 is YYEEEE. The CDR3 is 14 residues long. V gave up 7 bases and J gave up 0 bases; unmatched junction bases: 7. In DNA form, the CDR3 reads TGTGCCAGCGCCCTGGGGGGGAGCTCCTACGAGCAGTACTTC. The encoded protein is CASALGGSSYEQYF.

The CDR3 sequence: CASSLGHSAFF. CDR3 nucleotide sequence: TGTGCCAGCAGCTTGGGGCACTCGGCTTTCTTT. This chain uses TRBV7-9 with TRBJ1-1; perhaps TRBD1 as D (5 bases). CDR3 length: 11 residues. V gave up 3 bases and J gave up 11 bases, with 10 bases separating them. Looked up from germline, CDR1 is SEHNR and CDR2 is FQNEAQ (reference sequence).

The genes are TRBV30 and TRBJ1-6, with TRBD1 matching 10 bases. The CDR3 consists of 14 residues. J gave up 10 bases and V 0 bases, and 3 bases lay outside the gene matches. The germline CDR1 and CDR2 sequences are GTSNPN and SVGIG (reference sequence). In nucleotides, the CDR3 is TGTGCCTGGAGTGTAGGGACAGGGGAATCACCCCTCCACTTT. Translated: CAWSVGTGESPLHF.

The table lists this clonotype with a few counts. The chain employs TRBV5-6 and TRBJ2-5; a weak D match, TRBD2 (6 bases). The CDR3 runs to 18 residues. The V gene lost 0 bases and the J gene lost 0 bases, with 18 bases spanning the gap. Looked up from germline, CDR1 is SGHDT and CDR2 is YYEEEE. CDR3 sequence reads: CASSLGPVGSEYQETQYF. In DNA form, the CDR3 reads TGTGCCAGCAGCTTGGGTCCGGTCGGGAGCGAGTACCAAGAGACCCAGTACTTC.

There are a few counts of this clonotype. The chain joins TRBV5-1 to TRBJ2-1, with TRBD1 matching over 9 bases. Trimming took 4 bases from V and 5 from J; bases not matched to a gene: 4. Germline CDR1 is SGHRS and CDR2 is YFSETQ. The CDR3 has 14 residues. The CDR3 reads CASSIQGADNEQFF. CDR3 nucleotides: TGCGCCAGCAGCATACAGGGGGCCGACAATGAGCAGTTCTTC.